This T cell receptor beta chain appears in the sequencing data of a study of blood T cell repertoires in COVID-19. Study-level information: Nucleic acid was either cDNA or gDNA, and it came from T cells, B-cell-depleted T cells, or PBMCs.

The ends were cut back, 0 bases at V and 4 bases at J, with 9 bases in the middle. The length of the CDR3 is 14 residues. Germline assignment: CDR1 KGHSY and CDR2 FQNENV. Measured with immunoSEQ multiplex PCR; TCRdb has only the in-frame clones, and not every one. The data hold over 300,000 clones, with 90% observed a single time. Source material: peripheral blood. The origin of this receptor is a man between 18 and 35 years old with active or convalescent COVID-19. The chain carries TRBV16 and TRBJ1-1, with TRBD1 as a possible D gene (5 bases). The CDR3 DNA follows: TGTGCCAGCAGCCAATCTCTAAGGGGCACTGAAGCTTTCTTT. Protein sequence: CASSQSLRGTEAFF. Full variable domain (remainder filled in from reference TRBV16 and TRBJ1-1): GEEVAQTPKHLVRGEGQKAKLYCAPIKGHSYVFWYQQVLKNEFKFLISFQNENVFDETGMPKERFSAKCLPNSPCSLEIQATKLEDSAVYFCASSQSLRGTEAFFGQGTRLTVV.